Shown below are 2 T cell receptor beta chains from a single sample sequenced in a study of OX40 agonist ivuxolimab in advanced cancers. The method was immunoSEQ multiplex PCR; TCRdb's version includes in-frame clones alone and lacks a portion of them. The table records some 70,000 clones, 88% of them present only once. Specimen: CD4+ or CD8+ T cells sorted from blood, collected in a trial of the OX40 agonist ivuxolimab. The receptors were sampled from an adult with an advanced solid tumor such as melanoma, head and neck, liver or kidney cancer.

The CDR3 spells CASSLEVRDTQYF. The CDR3 DNA is TGCGCCAGCAGCTTGGAGGTTAGAGATACGCAGTATTTT. The V and J genes are TRBV5-1 and TRBJ2-3, with D unclear. V gave up 0 bases and J gave up 5 bases, with 7 bases separating them. The CDR3 runs to 13 residues. Germline CDR1 SGHRS, CDR2 YFSETQ.

The CDR3 is CASRPIRTSYNEQFF. In DNA, the CDR3 is TGTGCCAGCAGGCCTATCCGGACCTCCTACAATGAGCAGTTCTTC. V is TRBV11-2 and J is TRBJ2-1; D uncertain. The CDR3 has 15 amino acids. Germline CDR1 and CDR2: SGHAT and FQNNGV. The V end was cut by 6 bases, the J end by 0 bases, with 12 bases between.